Shown below are 20 T cell receptor beta chains from a single sample sequenced in a study of OX40 agonist ivuxolimab in advanced cancers. Some clones are missing from TCRdb's copy, which holds only in-frame ones; the method was immunoSEQ multiplex PCR. The profile covers under 80,000 clones, with approximately 80% appearing a single time and 1.1% taken by the ten largest. This specimen was CD4+ or CD8+ T cells sorted from blood, taken in a trial of the OX40 agonist ivuxolimab. These receptors were taken from an adult with an advanced solid tumor such as melanoma, head and neck, liver or kidney cancer.

This rearrangement joins TRBV5-1 to TRBJ2-5, with D maybe TRBD2 (5 bases). The CDR3 extends over 15 amino acids. Per germline, CDR1 SGHRS and CDR2 YFSETQ. V lost 4 bases and J lost 0, with 13 bases in between. CDR3 amino acids: CASSAFGEYQETQYF. CDR3 sequence (DNA): TGCGCCAGCAGCGCCTTCGGGGAGTACCAAGAGACCCAGTACTTC. Complete variable domain (other parts from reference TRBV5-1 and TRBJ2-5): KAGVTQTPRYLIKTRGQQVTLSCSPISGHRSVSWYQQTPGQGLQFLFEYFSETQRNKGNFPGRFSGRQFSNSRSEMNVSTLELGDSALYLCASSAFGEYQETQYFGPGTRLLVL.

This clone was counted only a few times. The V and J genes are TRBV6-1 and TRBJ2-3; D perhaps matches TRBD1 (6 bases). V was pared by 10 bases and J by 6 bases, with 23 bases between. Germline CDR1 MNHNS, CDR2 SASEGT. The CDR3 sequence is 15 residues long. The CDR3 loop is CATAPTGSIRDTQYF. CDR3 sequence (DNA): TGTGCCACGGCCCCTACAGGGTCAATAAGGGATACGCAGTATTTT.

The rearrangement uses TRBV18 and TRBJ2-3; D uncertain. CDR3 length: 12 residues. V lost 5 bases to trimming and J lost 6 bases, with 9 bases between them. From germline, CDR1 is KGHSH and CDR2 LQKENI. CDR3 nucleotide sequence: TGTGCCAGCTCAACTGACTGGGATACGCAGTATTTT. It translates to CASSTDWDTQYF.

This chain connects TRBV6-1 to TRBJ1-4; D is unresolved. The CDR3 spans 11 residues. CDR1 is MNHNS, CDR2 SASEGT, per germline. Deletions cut 8 bases from V and 8 bases from J, with 9 bases between. CDR3 nucleotide sequence: TGTGCCAGCCAAAAGGAGGAAAAACTGTTTTTT. As protein: CASQKEEKLFF.

The chain carries TRBV4-2 and TRBJ2-3; TRBD2 aligns across 12 bases. The V gene's germline CDR1 is LGHNA and CDR2 YNFKEQ. This CDR3 contains 18 residues. Trimming cost V 1 base and J 4 bases; bases outside gene matches: 9. The CDR3 bases are TGTGCCAGCAGCCAAGTCGCTAGCGGGGGGGCTCTGTCAGATACGCAGTATTTT. This translates into CASSQVASGGALSDTQYF.

About this clone itself: The same CDR3 is also encoded by other DNA sequences in this sample. V gene TRBV5-1 combines with J gene TRBJ1-2; D call uncertain. Germline V gives CDR1 SGHRS, CDR2 YFSETQ. V lost 3 bases to trimming and J lost 5 bases, with 11 bases between them. CDR3 length: 13 amino acids. This CDR3 is CASSSDGGYGYTF. DNA of the CDR3: TGCGCCAGCAGCTCTGACGGAGGGTATGGCTACACCTTC. Together with reference TRBV5-1 and TRBJ1-2, the CDR3 gives the full variable domain: KAGVTQTPRYLIKTRGQQVTLSCSPISGHRSVSWYQQTPGQGLQFLFEYFSETQRNKGNFPGRFSGRQFSNSRSEMNVSTLELGDSALYLCASSSDGGYGYTFGSGTRLTVV.

This chain uses TRBV27 with TRBJ2-7; 9 bases line up with TRBD1. Per the germline V gene, CDR1 is MNHEY and CDR2 is SMNVEV (reference sequence). CDR3 length: 14 amino acids. The junction had 5 bases not matched to a gene; V was cut back by 4 bases and J by 4 bases. The CDR3 loop reads CASSYTGGRYEQYF. As DNA, the CDR3 is TGTGCCAGCAGTTACACAGGGGGCAGGTACGAGCAGTACTTC.

V gene TRBV4-2 combines with J gene TRBJ1-2; TRBD1 might be the D (5 bases). Looked up from germline, CDR1 is LGHNA and CDR2 is YNFKEQ. The CDR3 loop spans 13 amino acids. V lost 0 bases, J lost 7 bases, and 9 bases lay in between. The CDR3 protein is CASSQERTGGYTF. CDR3 sequence (DNA): TGTGCCAGCAGCCAAGAACGAACAGGTGGCTACACCTTC.

The J gene is TRBJ2-7, the V gene TRBV11-2; possibly TRBD2 for D (5 bases). This CDR3 spans 14 amino acids. Germline V CDR1 and CDR2: SGHAT, FQNNGV. Trimming cost V 5 bases and J 0 bases, with 11 bases left between them. This CDR3 is CASSPELGSYEQYF. The CDR3 DNA sequence: TGTGCCAGCAGCCCCGAACTAGGCTCCTACGAGCAGTACTTC.

The chain couples TRBV28 to TRBJ1-2; D perhaps matches TRBD1 (5 bases). The V end was cut by 6 bases, the J end by 7 bases, with 18 bases between. The CDR3 spans 14 residues. CDR1 and CDR2 from the germline V gene are MDHEN and SYDVKM. The chain's CDR3 is CASSLDPAGTGYTF. The CDR3, as DNA: TGTGCCAGCAGCCTGGACCCGGCAGGGACTGGCTACACCTTC.

The chain has TRBV5-1 and TRBJ1-2; no definite D call. Germline CDR1 and CDR2: SGHRS and YFSETQ. CDR3 length: 13 residues. The V and J ends lost 0 bases and 7 bases respectively, with 10 bases between them. DNA of the CDR3: TGCGCCAGCAGCTTGGGAAATCAAGCTGGCTACACCTTC. Protein: CASSLGNQAGYTF.

The chain has TRBV30 and TRBJ2-5; tentatively, D is TRBD1 (5 bases). V lost 4 bases and J lost 13, with 19 bases in between. Germline V CDR1 and CDR2: GTSNPN, SVGIG (reference sequence). CDR3 size: 12 residues. The CDR3 DNA follows: TGTGCCTGGACCACGCTTAGGGGTGGTCGGTACTTC. Its translation is CAWTTLRGGRYF.

The chain couples TRBV30 to TRBJ2-2; 8 bases match TRBD1. V was pared by 2 bases and J by 7 bases, with 3 bases of the junction left unmatched. This CDR3 spans 13 amino acids. The germline CDR1 and CDR2 sequences are GTSNPN and SVGIG (reference sequence). CDR3 in amino acids: CAWSPTGVGELFF. CDR3 DNA sequence: TGTGCCTGGAGTCCGACAGGGGTCGGGGAGCTGTTTTTT.

The J gene is TRBJ1-1, the V gene TRBV11-3; D unclear. The germline V and J ends were trimmed by 5 bases and 1 base, with 8 bases remaining between them. The CDR3 runs to 13 residues. Germline V gives CDR1 SGHNT, CDR2 YENEEA. Here the CDR3 reads CASSLLSNTEAFF. In DNA, the CDR3 is TGTGCCAGCAGCCTGCTTTCGAACACTGAAGCTTTCTTT.

This clone has a handful of counts. The chain recombines TRBV11-2 with TRBJ2-5; TRBD1 or TRBD2 may be the D gene (5 bases each). Germline assignment: CDR1 SGHAT and CDR2 FQNNGV. CDR3 size: 13 residues. Trimming pared 3 bases from V and 4 bases from J, leaving 9 bases between. The DNA of the CDR3 is TGTGCCAGCAGCTTCGGGGCCGGAGAGACCCAGTACTTC. Protein product: CASSFGAGETQYF.

This clone appeared a few times. This sequence joins TRBV9 and TRBJ2-3, with a tentative D call TRBD2 (5 bases). Trimming cost V 0 bases and J 5 bases, with 13 bases left between them. The length of the CDR3 is 15 residues. Germline V gene sequence: CDR1 SGDLS, CDR2 YYNGEE. CDR3 protein: CASSVGGNRGDTQYF. Written as DNA, the CDR3 is TGTGCCAGCAGCGTAGGCGGCAACCGGGGAGATACGCAGTATTTT.

J is TRBJ2-1 and V is TRBV5-1; 7 bases match TRBD2. Per the germline V gene, CDR1 is SGHRS and CDR2 is YFSETQ. V was pared by 2 bases and J by 0 bases, with 2 bases of the junction left unmatched. The CDR3 runs 15 residues. The DNA of the CDR3 is TGCGCCAGCAGCTTACGGGGGGACTCCTACAATGAGCAGTTCTTC. Translated: CASSLRGDSYNEQFF.

V gene TRBV5-1 combines with J gene TRBJ2-3; D might be TRBD1 (6 bases). Germline CDR1 and CDR2: SGHRS and YFSETQ. CDR3 length: 14 residues. Deletions cut 4 bases from V and 2 bases from J, with 11 bases between. CDR3 in DNA: TGCGCCAGCAGCCTAACAGGGAACACAGATACGCAGTATTTT. This sequence encodes CASSLTGNTDTQYF. The variable domain in full, completed from reference TRBV5-1 and TRBJ2-3, reads KAGVTQTPRYLIKTRGQQVTLSCSPISGHRSVSWYQQTPGQGLQFLFEYFSETQRNKGNFPGRFSGRQFSNSRSEMNVSTLELGDSALYLCASSLTGNTDTQYFGPGTRLTVL.

The V and J genes are TRBV5-1 and TRBJ1-2; TRBD1 matches 10 bases. Trimming cost V 6 bases and J 3 bases; bases outside gene matches: 8. Germline CDR1 and CDR2: SGHRS and YFSETQ. This CDR3 has 15 amino acids. DNA of the CDR3: TGCGCCAGCACTTCCGGGACAGGGGACTACTATGGCTACACCTTC. It encodes CASTSGTGDYYGYTF.

This chain connects TRBV4-1 to TRBJ2-1, with D perhaps matching TRBD2 (5 bases). The CDR3 totals 14 residues. Germline assignment: CDR1 MGHRA and CDR2 YSYEKL. Trimming removed 1 base at V and 16 bases at J, with 20 bases between. The CDR3 DNA is TGCGCCAGCAGCCAAGCGCAATCCCGCCCAGGAGGATTCTTC. It encodes CASSQAQSRPGGFF.